This TCR beta chain came from a study of blood T cell repertoires in COVID-19. Study at large: Samples came from the United States, Italy and Spain, spanning acute and convalescent COVID-19.

The protocol was immunoSEQ multiplex PCR, while the TCRdb copy is restricted to in-frame clones and leaves out a portion. The sample has 150,000 to 200,000 clones; about 81% are singletons. The CDR3 extends over 15 amino acids. Germline lookup yields CDR1 LNHDA and CDR2 SQIVND (reference sequence). V was pared by 5 bases and J by 6 bases, with 12 bases of the junction left unmatched. This sequence was found in a human donor in a cohort sampled during active COVID-19. What was sequenced was peripheral blood. This rearrangement joins TRBV19 to TRBJ1-2; 7 positions match TRBD1. The CDR3 here is CASSPRDSAANGYTF. As DNA, the CDR3 is TGTGCCAGTAGTCCCCGGGACAGCGCGGCCAATGGCTACACCTTC.